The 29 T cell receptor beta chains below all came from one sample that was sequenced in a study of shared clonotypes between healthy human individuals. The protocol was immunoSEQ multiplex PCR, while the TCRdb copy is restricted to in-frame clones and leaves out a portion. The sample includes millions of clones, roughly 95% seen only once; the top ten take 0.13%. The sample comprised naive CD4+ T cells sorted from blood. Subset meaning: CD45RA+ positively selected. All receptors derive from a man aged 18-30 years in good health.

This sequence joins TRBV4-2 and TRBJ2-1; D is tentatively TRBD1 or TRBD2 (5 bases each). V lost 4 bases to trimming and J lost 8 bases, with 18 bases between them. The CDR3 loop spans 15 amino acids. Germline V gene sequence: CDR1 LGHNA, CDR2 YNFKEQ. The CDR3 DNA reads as TGTGCCAGCAGCCTATCGGGGCAACCGAGTGATGAGCAGTTCTTC. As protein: CASSLSGQPSDEQFF.

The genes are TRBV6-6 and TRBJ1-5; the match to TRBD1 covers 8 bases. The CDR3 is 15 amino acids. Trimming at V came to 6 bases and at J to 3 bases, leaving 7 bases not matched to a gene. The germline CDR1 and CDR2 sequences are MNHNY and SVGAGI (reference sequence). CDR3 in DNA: TGTGCCAGCAGACAGGGGGGACTTTTCAATCAGCCCCAGCATTTT. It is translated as CASRQGGLFNQPQHF.

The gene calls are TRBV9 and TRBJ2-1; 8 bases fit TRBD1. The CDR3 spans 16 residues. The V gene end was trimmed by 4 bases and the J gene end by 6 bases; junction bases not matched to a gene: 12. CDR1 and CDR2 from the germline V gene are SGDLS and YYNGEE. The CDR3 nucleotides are TGTGCCAGCAGCCCAATAGACAGGGGCAGAGGCAATGAGCAGTTCTTC. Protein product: CASSPIDRGRGNEQFF.

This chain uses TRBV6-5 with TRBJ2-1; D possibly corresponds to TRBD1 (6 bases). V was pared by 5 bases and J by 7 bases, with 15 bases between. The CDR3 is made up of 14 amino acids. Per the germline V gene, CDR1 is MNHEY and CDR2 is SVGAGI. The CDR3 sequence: CASSGTGLRNEQFF. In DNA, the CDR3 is TGTGCCAGCAGTGGAACAGGGTTAAGGAATGAGCAGTTCTTC.

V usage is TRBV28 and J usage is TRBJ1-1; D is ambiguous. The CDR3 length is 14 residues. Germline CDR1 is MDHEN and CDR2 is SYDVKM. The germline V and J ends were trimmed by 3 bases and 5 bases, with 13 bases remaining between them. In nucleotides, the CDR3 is TGTGCCAGCAGTTTGTACCGCCAAGGGACTGAAGCTTTCTTT. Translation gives CASSLYRQGTEAFF. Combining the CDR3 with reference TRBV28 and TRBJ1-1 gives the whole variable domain DVKVTQSSRYLVKRTGEKVFLECVQDMDHENMFWYRQDPGLGLRLIYFSYDVKMKEKGDIPEGYSVSREKKERFSLILESASTNQTSMYLCASSLYRQGTEAFFGQGTRLTVV.

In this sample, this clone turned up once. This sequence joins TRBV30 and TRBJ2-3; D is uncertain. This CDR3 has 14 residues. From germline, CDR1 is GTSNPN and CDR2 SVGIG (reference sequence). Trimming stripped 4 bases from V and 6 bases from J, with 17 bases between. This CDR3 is CAWTLTRTSDTQYF. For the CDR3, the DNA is TGTGCCTGGACCTTAACCCGGACCTCGGATACGCAGTATTTT.

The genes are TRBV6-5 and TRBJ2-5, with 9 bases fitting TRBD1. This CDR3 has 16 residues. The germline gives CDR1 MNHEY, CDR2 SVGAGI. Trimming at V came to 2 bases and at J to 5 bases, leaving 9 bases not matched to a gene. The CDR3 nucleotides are TGTGCCAGCAGTTACGCGGGGACAGGGTCAAGGGAGACCCAGTACTTC. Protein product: CASSYAGTGSRETQYF.

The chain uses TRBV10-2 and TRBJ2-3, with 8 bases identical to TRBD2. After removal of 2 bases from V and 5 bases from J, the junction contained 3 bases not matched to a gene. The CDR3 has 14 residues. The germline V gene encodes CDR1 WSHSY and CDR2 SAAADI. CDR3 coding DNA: TGCGCCAGCAGTGAGAACAGCGGGAGAGATACGCAGTATTTT. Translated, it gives CASSENSGRDTQYF.

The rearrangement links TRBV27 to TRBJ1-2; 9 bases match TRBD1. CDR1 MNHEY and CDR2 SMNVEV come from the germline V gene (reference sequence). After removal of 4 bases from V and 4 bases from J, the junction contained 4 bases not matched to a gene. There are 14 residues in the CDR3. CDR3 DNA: TGTGCCAGCAGTTCCGGACAGGGGACCTATGGCTACACCTTC. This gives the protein CASSSGQGTYGYTF.

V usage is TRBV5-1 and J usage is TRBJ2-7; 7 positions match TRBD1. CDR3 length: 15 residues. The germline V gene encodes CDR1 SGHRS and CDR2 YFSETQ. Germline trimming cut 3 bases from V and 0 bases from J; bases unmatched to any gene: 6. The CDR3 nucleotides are TGCGCCAGCAGCTCGAAGGCAGGGGGCTCCTACGAGCAGTACTTC. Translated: CASSSKAGGSYEQYF.

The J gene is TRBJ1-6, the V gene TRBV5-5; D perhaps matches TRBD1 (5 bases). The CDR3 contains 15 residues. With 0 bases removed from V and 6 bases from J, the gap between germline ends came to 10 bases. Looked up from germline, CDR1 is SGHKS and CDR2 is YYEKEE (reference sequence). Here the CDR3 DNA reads TGTGCCAGCAGCTTGGGCAGGGATAGTAATTCACCCCTCCACTTT. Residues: CASSLGRDSNSPLHF.

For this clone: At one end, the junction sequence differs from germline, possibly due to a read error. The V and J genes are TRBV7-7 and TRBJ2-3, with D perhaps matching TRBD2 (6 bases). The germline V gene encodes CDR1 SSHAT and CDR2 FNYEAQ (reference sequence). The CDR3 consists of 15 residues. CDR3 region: CASSLTSSSTDTQYF. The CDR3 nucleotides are TGTGCTAGCAGCTTAACTAGCAGTAGCACAGATACGCAGTATTTT.

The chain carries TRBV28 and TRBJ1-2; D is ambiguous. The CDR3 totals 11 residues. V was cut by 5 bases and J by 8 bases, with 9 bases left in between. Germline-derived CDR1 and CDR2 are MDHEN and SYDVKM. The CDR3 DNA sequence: TGTGCCAGCAGTGTCCCCCCGGGCTACACCTTC. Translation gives CASSVPPGYTF.

CDR3 nucleotides: TGCGCCAGCAGCTTGAGGACAGGGCTGACCGGGGAGCTGTTTTTT. Protein: CASSLRTGLTGELFF. The chain combines TRBV5-1 with TRBJ2-2; the match to TRBD1 covers 8 bases. Germline CDR1 reads SGHRS; CDR2 reads YFSETQ. V was pared by 1 base and J by 5 bases, with 4 bases of the junction left unmatched. The CDR3 loop spans 15 amino acids.

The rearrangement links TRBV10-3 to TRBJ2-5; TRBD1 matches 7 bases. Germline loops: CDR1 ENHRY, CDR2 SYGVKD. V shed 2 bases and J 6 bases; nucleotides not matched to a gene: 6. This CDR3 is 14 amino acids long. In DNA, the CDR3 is TGTGCCATCAGTGAGCGTACAGGGGAACAGACCCAGTACTTC. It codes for CAISERTGEQTQYF.

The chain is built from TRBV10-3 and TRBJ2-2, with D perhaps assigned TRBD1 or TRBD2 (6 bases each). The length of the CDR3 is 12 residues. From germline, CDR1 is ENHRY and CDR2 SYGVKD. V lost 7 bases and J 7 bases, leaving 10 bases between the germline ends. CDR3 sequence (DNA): TGTGCCATCACCGGAGGGGGCGGGGAGCTGTTTTTT. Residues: CAITGGGGELFF.

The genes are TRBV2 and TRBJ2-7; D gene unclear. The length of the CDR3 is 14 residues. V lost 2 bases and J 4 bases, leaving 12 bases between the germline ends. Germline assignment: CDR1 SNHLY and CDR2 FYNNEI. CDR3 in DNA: TGTGCCAGCAGTGAACCCCCGATTCATTACGAGCAGTACTTC. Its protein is CASSEPPIHYEQYF. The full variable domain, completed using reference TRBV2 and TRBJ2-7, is EPEVTQTPSHQVTQMGQEVILRCVPISNHLYFYWYRQILGQKVEFLVSFYNNEISEKSEIFDDQFSVERPDGSNFTLKIRSTKLEDSAMYFCASSEPPIHYEQYFGPGTRLTVT.

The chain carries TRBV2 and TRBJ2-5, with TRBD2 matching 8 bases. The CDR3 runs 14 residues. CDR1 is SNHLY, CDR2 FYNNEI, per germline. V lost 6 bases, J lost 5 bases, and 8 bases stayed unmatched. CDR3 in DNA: TGTGCCAGCAGAGCGGGACTAGGTCTGGAGACCCAGTACTTC. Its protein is CASRAGLGLETQYF. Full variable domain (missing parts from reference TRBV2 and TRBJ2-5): EPEVTQTPSHQVTQMGQEVILRCVPISNHLYFYWYRQILGQKVEFLVSFYNNEISEKSEIFDDQFSVERPDGSNFTLKIRSTKLEDSAMYFCASRAGLGLETQYFGPGTRLLVL.

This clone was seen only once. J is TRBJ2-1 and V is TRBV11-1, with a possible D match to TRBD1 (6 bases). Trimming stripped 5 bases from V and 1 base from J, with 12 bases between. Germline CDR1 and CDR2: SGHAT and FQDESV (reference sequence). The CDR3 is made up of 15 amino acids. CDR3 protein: CASSPRGLSYNEQFF. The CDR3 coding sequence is TGTGCCAGCAGCCCTAGGGGGTTATCCTACAATGAGCAGTTCTTC.

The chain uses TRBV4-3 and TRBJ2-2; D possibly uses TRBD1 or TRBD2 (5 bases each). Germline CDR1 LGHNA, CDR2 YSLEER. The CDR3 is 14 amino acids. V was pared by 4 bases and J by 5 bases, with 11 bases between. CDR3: CASSPGEGTGELFF. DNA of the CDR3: TGCGCCAGCAGCCCCGGCGAGGGGACCGGGGAGCTGTTTTTT.

CDR3 loop: CASSRGQRDGEQYF. DNA for the CDR3: TGTGCCAGCAGCCGGGGACAGAGGGACGGCGAGCAGTACTTC. The chain joins TRBV6-5 to TRBJ2-7, with 7 positions matching TRBD1. Losses at the gene ends were 6 bases for V and 6 bases for J; bases not matched to a gene: 11. Germline V CDR1 and CDR2: MNHEY, SVGAGI. CDR3 length: 14 amino acids.

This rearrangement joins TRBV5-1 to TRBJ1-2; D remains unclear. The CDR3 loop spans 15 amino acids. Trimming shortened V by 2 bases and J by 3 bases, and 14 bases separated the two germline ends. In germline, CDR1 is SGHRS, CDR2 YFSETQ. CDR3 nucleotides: TGCGCCAGCAGCTTTGGCTTATGGACTGACTATGGCTACACCTTC. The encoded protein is CASSFGLWTDYGYTF.

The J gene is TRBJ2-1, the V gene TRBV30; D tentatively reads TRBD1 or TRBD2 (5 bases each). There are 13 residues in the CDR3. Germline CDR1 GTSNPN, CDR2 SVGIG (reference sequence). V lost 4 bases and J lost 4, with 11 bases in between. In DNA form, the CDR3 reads TGTGCCTGGACCCCGGGACGGTACAATGAGCAGTTCTTC. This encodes CAWTPGRYNEQFF.

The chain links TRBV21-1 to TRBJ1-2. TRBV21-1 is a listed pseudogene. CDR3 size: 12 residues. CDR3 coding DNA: TGTGCCAGCAGCCCCGCGGGGCCGGGCTACACCTTC. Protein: CASSPAGPGYTF.

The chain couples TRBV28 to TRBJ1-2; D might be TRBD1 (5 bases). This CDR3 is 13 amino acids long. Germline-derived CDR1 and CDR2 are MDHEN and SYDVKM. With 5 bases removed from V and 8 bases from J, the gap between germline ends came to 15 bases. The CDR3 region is CASSSGGSYGYTF. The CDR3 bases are TGTGCCAGCAGTAGTGGGGGTAGTTACGGCTACACCTTC.

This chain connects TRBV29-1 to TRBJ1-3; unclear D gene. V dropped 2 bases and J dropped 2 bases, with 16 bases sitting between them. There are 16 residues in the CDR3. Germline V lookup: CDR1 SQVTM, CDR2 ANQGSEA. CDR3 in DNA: TGCAGCGTTGAAATATTAGGCGCGGGGACTGGAAACACCATATATTTT. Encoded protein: CSVEILGAGTGNTIYF.

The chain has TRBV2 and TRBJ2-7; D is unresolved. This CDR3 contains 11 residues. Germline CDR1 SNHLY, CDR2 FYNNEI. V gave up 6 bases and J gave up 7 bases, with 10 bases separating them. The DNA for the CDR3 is TGTGCCAGCAGAACAGCAGGAGAGCAGTACTTC. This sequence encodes CASRTAGEQYF.

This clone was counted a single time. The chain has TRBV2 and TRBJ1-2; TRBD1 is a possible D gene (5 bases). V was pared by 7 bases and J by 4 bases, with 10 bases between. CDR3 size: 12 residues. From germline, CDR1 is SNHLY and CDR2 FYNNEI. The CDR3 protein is CASTQGLYGYTF. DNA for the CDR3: TGTGCCAGCACCCAGGGCCTCTATGGCTACACCTTC.

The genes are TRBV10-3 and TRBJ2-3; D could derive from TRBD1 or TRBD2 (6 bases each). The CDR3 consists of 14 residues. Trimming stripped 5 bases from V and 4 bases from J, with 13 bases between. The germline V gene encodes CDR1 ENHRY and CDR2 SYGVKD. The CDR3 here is CAISLTGGADTQYF. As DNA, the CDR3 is TGTGCCATCAGTTTGACAGGAGGGGCAGATACGCAGTATTTT.